What follows is one TCR beta chain and its context. This may come from a read error, since a much larger clone is one base off. Trimming left V 5 bases short and J 10 bases short, with 12 bases between. CDR1 and CDR2 from the germline V gene are MNHEY and SVGAGI. The CDR3 covers 12 residues. The second PCR ran roughly 6 to 12 cycles with a sample-barcoded 5' primer and J-beta primers. MiXCR, run by TCRdb on the 5' RACE reads, gives a single entry per CDR3 protein. This table has hundreds of thousands of distinct CDR3 sequences, approximately 30% appearing once. This entry belongs to a study of blood T cells in healthy people across ages.

This TCR derives from a woman older than 75 in good health. Sequencing was done on a sample of blood. J is TRBJ2-1 and V is TRBV6-5; possibly TRBD1 or TRBD2 for D (5 bases each). The CDR3 region has the DNA TGTGCCAGCAGTCGGGACGGAATCGAGCAGTTCTTC. Its protein is CASSRDGIEQFF.